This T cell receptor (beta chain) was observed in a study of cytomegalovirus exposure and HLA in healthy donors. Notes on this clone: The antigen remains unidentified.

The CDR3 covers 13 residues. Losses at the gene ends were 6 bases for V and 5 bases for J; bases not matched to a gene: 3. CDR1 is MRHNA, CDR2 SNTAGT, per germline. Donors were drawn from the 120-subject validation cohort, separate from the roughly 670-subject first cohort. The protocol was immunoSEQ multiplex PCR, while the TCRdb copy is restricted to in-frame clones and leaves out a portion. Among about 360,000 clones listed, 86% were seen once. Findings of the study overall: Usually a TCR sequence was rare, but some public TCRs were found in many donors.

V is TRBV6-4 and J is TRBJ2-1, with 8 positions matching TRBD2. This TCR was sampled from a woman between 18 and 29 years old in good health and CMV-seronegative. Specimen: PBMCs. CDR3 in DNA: TGTGCCAGCAGGGGACTAGGGGACAATGAGCAGTTCTTC. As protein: CASRGLGDNEQFF.